This T cell receptor (beta chain) emerged from a study of siplizumab effects on memory and regulatory T cells. Study results and limitations: With siplizumab, mappable alloreactive CD4+ clones averaged about 70% Treg-derived, versus 25% to 30% in controls.

The germline V and J ends were trimmed by 8 bases and 1 base, with 9 bases remaining between them. Germline assignment: CDR1 SGHKS and CDR2 YYEKEE (reference sequence). This CDR3 has 13 residues. Comments on this clone: Its antigen is as yet unknown.

The assay was immunoSEQ multiplex PCR, and TCRdb's table has in-frame clones only and misses some. Of about 110,000 clones in the sample, about 90% were seen once. The chain uses TRBV5-5 and TRBJ2-2; D not certain. This TCR was sampled from a human donor in good health. The source material was Tregs sorted from blood. CDR3 nucleotide sequence: TGTGCCAGTACGGGCCGGAACACCGGGGAGCTGTTTTTT. It yields the protein CASTGRNTGELFF. The whole variable domain, filled in from reference TRBV5-5 and TRBJ2-2, reads DAGVTQSPTHLIKTRGQQVTLRCSPISGHKSVSWYQQVLGQGPQFIFQYYEKEERGRGNFPDRFSARQFPNYSSELNVNALLLGDSALYLCASTGRNTGELFFGEGSRLTVL.